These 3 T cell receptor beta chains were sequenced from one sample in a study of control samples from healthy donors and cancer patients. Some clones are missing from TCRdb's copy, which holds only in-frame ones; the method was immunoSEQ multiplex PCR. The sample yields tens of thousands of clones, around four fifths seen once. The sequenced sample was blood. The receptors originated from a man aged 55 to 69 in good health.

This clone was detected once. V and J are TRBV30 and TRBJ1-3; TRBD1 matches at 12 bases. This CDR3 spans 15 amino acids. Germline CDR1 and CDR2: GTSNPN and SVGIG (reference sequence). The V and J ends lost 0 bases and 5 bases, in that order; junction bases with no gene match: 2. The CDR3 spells CAWSVGTGGRNTIYF. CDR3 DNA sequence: TGTGCCTGGAGTGTAGGGACAGGGGGCAGAAACACCATATATTTT. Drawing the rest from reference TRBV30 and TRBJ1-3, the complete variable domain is SQTIHQWPATLVQPVGSPLSLECTVEGTSNPNLYWYRQAAGRGLQLLFYSVGIGQISSEVPQNLSASRPQDRQFILSSKKLLLSDSGFYLCAWSVGTGGRNTIYFGEGSWLTVV.

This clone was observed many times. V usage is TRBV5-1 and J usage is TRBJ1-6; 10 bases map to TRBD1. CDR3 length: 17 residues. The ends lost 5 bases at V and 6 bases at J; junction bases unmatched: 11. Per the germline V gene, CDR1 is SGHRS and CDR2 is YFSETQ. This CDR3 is CASSQTDRGYGNSPLHF. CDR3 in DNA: TGCGCCAGCAGTCAGACGGACAGGGGGTACGGTAATTCACCCCTCCACTTT.

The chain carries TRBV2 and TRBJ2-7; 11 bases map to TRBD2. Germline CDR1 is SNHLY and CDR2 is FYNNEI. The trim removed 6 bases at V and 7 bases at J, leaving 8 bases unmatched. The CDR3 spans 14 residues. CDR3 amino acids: CASRPGTSGREQYF. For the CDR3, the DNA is TGTGCCAGCAGGCCCGGGACTAGCGGTCGGGAGCAGTACTTC.